This T cell receptor beta chain was profiled in a study of kidney transplant recipient with SARS-CoV-2 infection. This clonotype was found many times. The ends lost 5 bases at V and 1 base at J; junction bases unmatched: 4. CDR3 length equals 17 residues. Germline CDR1 LNHDA, CDR2 SQIVND (reference sequence). TCRdb used MiXCR to reprocess the reads, holding one entry per CDR3 protein. The table records roughly 230,000 distinct CDR3 sequences, around 28% of them present only once. This specimen was a blood sample, taken at baseline and on day 111 from a kidney transplant recipient. This sequence was found in a male patient between 25 and 40 years old who had COVID-19 and was a kidney transplant recipient. Some T cells may be supplied by the graft donor. The chain uses TRBV19 and TRBJ2-6; 11 positions match TRBD1. This CDR3 reads CASSSRDRGSGANVLTF. The CDR3 nucleotides are TGTGCCAGTAGTTCCCGGGACAGGGGGTCTGGGGCCAACGTCCTGACTTTC.